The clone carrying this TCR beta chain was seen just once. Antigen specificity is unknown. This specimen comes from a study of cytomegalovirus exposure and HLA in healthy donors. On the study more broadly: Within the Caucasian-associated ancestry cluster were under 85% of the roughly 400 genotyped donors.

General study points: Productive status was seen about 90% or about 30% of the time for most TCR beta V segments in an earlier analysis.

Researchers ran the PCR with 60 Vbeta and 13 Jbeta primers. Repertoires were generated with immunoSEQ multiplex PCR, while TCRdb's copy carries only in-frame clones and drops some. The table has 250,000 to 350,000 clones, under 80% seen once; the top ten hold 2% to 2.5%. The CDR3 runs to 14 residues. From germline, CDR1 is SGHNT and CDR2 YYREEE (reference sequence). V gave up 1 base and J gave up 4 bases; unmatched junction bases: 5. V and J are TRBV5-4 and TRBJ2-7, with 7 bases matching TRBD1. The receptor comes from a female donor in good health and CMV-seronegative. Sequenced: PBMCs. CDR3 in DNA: TGTGCCAGCAGCTTGCAACAGGGGCCTTACGAGCAGTACTTC. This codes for CASSLQQGPYEQYF. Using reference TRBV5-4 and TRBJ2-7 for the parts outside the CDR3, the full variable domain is ETGVTQSPTHLIKTRGQQVTLRCSSQSGHNTVSWYQQALGQGPQFIFQYYREEENGRGNFPPRFSGLQFPNYSSELNVNALELDDSALYLCASSLQQGPYEQYFGPGTRLTVT.